This T cell receptor beta chain comes out of a study of cytomegalovirus exposure and HLA in healthy donors. It was with 60 Vbeta and 13 Jbeta primers that the PCR ran. Repertoires were generated with immunoSEQ multiplex PCR, while TCRdb's copy carries only in-frame clones and drops some. This repertoire includes just over 200,000 clones. Study-level results: Cytomegalovirus-associated status was assigned to more than 150 TCR beta chains.

The CDR3 has 13 amino acids. Looked up from germline, CDR1 is KGHSH and CDR2 is LQKENI. The V end lost 9 bases, the J end lost 4 bases, and 14 bases lay between the germline ends. Comments on this clone: The antigen remains undetermined.

This chain uses TRBV18 with TRBJ2-3, with D maybe TRBD1 (5 bases). The TCR sequence derives from a girl aged 2 to 10 in good health and CMV-seropositive. Sequenced material: PBMCs. The CDR3 bases are TGTGCCAGTCGGACGGTGACAGCAGATACGCAGTATTTT. It specifies CASRTVTADTQYF.